Listed below are T cell receptor beta chains from one sample, sequenced in a study of cytomegalovirus exposure and HLA in healthy donors. TCRdb's table, derived via immunoSEQ multiplex PCR, lists solely in-frame clones and lacks some. The table has 150,000 to 250,000 clones, approximately 85% seen once; the top ten hold less than 2.5%. Sequenced material: PBMCs. These receptors originate from a woman aged 45-59 years in good health and CMV-seronegative. Each CDR3 is given with its conserved first and last residue. The D gene is left open where the match is weak. The size field is filled for only some rows; it gives once, few, many or a size class.

D,V,J,size,CDR3,DNA
NA,TRBV29-1,TRBJ2-3,few,CSAGTKLTDTQYF,TGCAGCGCCGGGACAAAGCTCACAGATACGCAGTATTTT
NA,TRBV6-5,TRBJ2-3,NA,CASSQHPSTDTQYF,TGTGCCAGCAGCCAACACCCTAGCACAGATACGCAGTATTTT
NA,TRBV5-1,TRBJ1-3,NA,CASSLGGSSSGNTIYF,TGCGCCAGCAGCTTGGGGGGCAGTAGCTCTGGAAACACCATATATTTT
TRBD1,TRBV14,TRBJ1-1,NA,CASSPGQGAAEAFF,TGTGCCAGCAGCCCGGGACAGGGGGCGGCTGAAGCTTTCTTT
NA,TRBV5-1,TRBJ2-7,NA,CASSFQQGEQYF,TGCGCCAGCAGCTTCCAACAGGGCGAGCAGTACTTC
TRBD2,TRBV7-9,TRBJ2-2,NA,CATVHAGAYTGELFF,TGTGCCACCGTCCACGCGGGAGCGTACACCGGGGAGCTGTTTTTT
TRBD1,TRBV7-9,TRBJ2-6,NA,CSSSSFGQGADGANVLTF,TGTTCCAGCAGCTCCTTCGGGCAGGGGGCTGATGGGGCCAACGTCCTGACTTTC
NA,TRBV29-1,TRBJ2-3,NA,CSVERQAGTDTQYF,TGCAGCGTTGAAAGACAGGCGGGCACAGATACGCAGTATTTT
NA,TRBV30,TRBJ1-6,NA,CAWVRGAVNSPLHF,TGTGCCTGGGTCAGGGGCGCCGTCAATTCACCCCTCCACTTT
NA,TRBV6-5,TRBJ2-1,NA,CASSNEAAFYNEQFF,TGTGCCAGCAGCAACGAGGCGGCTTTCTACAATGAGCAGTTCTTC
NA,TRBV7-9,TRBJ2-7,NA,CSSSLMTSPYEQYF,TGTTCCAGCAGCCTCATGACTAGTCCCTACGAGCAGTACTTC
NA,TRBV6-1,TRBJ2-1,NA,CASSVGWGQAGLSSYNEQFF,TGTGCCAGCAGTGTAGGTTGGGGCCAGGCCGGCCTTAGCTCCTACAATGAGCAGTTCTTC
NA,TRBV4-1,TRBJ1-1,NA,CASSQLIHPQGGQGNTEAFF,TGCGCCAGCAGCCAACTGATCCATCCACAGGGAGGGCAGGGGAACACTGAAGCTTTCTTT
TRBD2,TRBV5-1,TRBJ2-3,NA,CASGAGGTTRTDTQYF,TGCGCCAGCGGAGCGGGAGGAACCACCCGCACAGATACGCAGTATTTT
NA,TRBV6-1,TRBJ2-7,NA,CASRRGTWHEQYF,TGTGCCAGCAGGCGGGGTACGTGGCACGAGCAGTACTTC
TRBD2,TRBV27,TRBJ2-1,NA,CASSLGRWTSGTNEQFF,TGTGCCAGCAGTTTAGGGAGATGGACTAGCGGGACCAATGAGCAGTTCTTC
NA,TRBV4-1,TRBJ2-1,few,CASSQDPDSLYNEQFF,TGCGCCAGCAGCCAAGACCCGGACAGTCTATACAATGAGCAGTTCTTC
NA,TRBV28,TRBJ1-2,NA,CASSLRRSGYTF,TGTGCCAGCAGTTTAAGGCGGAGTGGCTACACCTTC
TRBD1,TRBV29-1,TRBJ2-7,NA,CSVRWRDRLTHEQYF,TGCAGCGTTCGCTGGCGGGACAGGCTTACCCACGAGCAGTACTTC
NA,TRBV7-2,TRBJ1-5,NA,CASSLVGSVPYQPQHF,TGTGCCAGCAGCTTAGTAGGCAGCGTGCCATATCAGCCCCAGCATTTT
TRBD2,TRBV4-2,TRBJ2-3,NA,CASSQGVLAGVADTQYF,TGTGCCAGCAGCCAAGGAGTACTAGCGGGTGTGGCAGATACGCAGTATTTT
TRBD2,TRBV28,TRBJ2-1,once,CASSPYGLASYNEQFF,TGTGCCAGCAGTCCGTACGGACTAGCCTCCTACAATGAGCAGTTCTTC
NA,TRBV29-1,TRBJ1-1,NA,CSVLEGTEAFF,TGCAGCGTTTTAGAGGGAACTGAAGCTTTCTTT
NA,TRBV28,TRBJ2-2,few,CASSFGGLSNTGELFF,TGTGCCAGCAGTTTTGGAGGACTTTCGAACACCGGGGAGCTGTTTTTT
NA,TRBV19,TRBJ1-2,NA,CASSISDSPYGYTF,TGTGCCAGTAGTATTAGTGACAGTCCCTATGGCTACACCTTC
NA,TRBV19,TRBJ1-4,NA,CASSNRRQSNEKLFF,TGTGCCAGTAGTAACAGGAGACAGAGCAATGAAAAACTGTTTTTT
TRBD2,TRBV19,TRBJ2-7,few,CASSMAGGGNYEQYF,TGTGCCAGTAGTATGGCGGGGGGAGGGAACTACGAGCAGTACTTC
NA,TRBV6-1,TRBJ2-7,NA,CASTLGLGYEQYF,TGTGCCAGCACCCTCGGCCTAGGTTACGAGCAGTACTTC